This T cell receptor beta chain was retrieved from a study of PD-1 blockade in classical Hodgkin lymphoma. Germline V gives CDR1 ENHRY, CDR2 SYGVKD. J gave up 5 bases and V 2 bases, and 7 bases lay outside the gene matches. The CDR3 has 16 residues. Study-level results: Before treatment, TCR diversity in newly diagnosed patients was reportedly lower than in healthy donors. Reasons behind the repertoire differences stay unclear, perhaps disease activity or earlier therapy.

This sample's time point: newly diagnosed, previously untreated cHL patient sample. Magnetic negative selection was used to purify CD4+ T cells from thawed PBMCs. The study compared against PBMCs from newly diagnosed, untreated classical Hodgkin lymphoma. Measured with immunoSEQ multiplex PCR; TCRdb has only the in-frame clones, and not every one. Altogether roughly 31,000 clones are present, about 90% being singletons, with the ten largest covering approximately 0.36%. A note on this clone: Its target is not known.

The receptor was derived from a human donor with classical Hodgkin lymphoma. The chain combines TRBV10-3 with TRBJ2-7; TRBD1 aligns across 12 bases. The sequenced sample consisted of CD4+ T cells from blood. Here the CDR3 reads CAISEEGTGGKDEQYF. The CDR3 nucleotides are TGTGCCATCAGTGAGGAAGGGACAGGGGGCAAGGACGAGCAGTACTTC.